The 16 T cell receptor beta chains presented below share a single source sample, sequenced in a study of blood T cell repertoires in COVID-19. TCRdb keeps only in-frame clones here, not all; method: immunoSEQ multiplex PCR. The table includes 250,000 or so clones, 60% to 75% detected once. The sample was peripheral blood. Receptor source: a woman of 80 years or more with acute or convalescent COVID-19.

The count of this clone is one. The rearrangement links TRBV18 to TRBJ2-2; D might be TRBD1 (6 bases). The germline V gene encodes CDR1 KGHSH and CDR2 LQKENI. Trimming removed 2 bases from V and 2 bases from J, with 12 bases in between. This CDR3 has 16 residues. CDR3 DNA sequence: TGTGCCAGCTCACCAAGGGGGAATTTAAACACCGGGGAGCTGTTTTTT. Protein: CASSPRGNLNTGELFF.

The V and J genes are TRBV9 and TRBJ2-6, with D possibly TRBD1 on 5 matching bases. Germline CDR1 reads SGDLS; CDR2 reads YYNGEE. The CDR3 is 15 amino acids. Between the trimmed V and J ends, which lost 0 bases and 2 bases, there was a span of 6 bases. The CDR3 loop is CASSVGQTGANVLTF. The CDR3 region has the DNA TGTGCCAGCAGCGTAGGACAGACTGGGGCCAACGTCCTGACTTTC. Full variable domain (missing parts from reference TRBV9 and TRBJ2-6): DSGVTQTPKHLITATGQRVTLRCSPRSGDLSVYWYQQSLDQGLQFLIQYYNGEERAKGNILERFSAQQFPDLHSELNLSSLELGDSALYFCASSVGQTGANVLTFGAGSRLTVL.

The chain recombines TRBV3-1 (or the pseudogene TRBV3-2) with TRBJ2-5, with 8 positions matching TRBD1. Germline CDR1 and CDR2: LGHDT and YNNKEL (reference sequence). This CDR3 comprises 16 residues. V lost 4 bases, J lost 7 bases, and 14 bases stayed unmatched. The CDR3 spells CASSPGTGSPQVTQYF. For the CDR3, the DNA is TGTGCCAGCAGCCCCGGGACAGGCAGCCCGCAGGTGACCCAGTACTTC.

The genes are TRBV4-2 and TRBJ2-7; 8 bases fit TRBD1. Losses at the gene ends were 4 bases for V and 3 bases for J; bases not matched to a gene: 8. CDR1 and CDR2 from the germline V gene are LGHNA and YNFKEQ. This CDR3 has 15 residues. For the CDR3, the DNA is TGTGCCAGCAGCCCCGCCGAGGGACAGGACTACGAGCAGTACTTC. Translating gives CASSPAEGQDYEQYF.

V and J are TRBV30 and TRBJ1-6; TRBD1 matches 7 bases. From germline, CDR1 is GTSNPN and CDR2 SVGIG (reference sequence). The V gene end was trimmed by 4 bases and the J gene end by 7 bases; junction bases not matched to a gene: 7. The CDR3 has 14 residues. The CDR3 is CAWTQGTFNSPLHF. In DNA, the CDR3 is TGTGCCTGGACACAGGGGACCTTCAATTCACCCCTCCACTTT.

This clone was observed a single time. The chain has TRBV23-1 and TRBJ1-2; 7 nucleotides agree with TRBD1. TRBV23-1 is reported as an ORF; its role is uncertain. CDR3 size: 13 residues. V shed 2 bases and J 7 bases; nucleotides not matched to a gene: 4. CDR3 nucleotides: TGCGCCAGCAGTCAACGACAGGGAGGTGGCTACACCTTC. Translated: CASSQRQGGGYTF.

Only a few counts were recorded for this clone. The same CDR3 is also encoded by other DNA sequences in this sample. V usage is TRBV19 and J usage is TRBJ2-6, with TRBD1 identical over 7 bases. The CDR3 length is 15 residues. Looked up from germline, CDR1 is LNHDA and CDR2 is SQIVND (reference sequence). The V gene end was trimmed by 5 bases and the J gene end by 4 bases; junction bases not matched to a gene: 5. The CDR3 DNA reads TGTGCCAGTAGTCCTGGGACAGCCGGGGCCAACGTCCTGACTTTC. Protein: CASSPGTAGANVLTF.

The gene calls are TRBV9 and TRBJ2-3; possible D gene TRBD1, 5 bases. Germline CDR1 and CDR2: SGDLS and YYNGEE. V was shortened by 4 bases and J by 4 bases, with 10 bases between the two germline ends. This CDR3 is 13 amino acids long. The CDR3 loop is CASSRGLPDTQYF. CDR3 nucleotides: TGTGCCAGCAGCAGGGGCCTGCCAGATACGCAGTATTTT.

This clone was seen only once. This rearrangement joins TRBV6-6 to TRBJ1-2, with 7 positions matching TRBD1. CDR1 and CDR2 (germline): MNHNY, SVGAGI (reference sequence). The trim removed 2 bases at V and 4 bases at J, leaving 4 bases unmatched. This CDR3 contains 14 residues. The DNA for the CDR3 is TGTGCCAGCAGTTACCGGGACAGTTCCTATGGCTACACCTTC. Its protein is CASSYRDSSYGYTF.

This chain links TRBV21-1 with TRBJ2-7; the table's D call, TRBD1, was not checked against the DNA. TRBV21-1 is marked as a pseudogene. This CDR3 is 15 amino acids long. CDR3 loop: CASSKGPGGSYEQYF. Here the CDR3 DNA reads TGTGCCAGCAGCAAAGGGCCAGGGGGCTCCTACGAGCAGTACTTC.

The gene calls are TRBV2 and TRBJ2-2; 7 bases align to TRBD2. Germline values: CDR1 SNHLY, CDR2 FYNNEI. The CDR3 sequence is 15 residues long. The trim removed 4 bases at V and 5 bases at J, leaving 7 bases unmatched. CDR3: CASSAGPSGTGELFF. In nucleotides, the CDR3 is TGTGCCAGCAGTGCCGGGCCTAGCGGTACCGGGGAGCTGTTTTTT.

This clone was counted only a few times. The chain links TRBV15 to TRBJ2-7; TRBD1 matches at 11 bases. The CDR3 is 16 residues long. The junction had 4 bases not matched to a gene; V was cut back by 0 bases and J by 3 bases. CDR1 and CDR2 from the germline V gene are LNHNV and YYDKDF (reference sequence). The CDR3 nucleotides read TGTGCCACCAGCAGAGATCCCGGGACAGGGGGCTACGAGCAGTACTTC. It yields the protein CATSRDPGTGGYEQYF.

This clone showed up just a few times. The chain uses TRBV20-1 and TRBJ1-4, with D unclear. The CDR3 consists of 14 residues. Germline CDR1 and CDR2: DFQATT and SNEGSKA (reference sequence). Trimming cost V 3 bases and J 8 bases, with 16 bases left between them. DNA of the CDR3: TGCAGTGCTAGTTCTGGGCCGCAGGCGGAAAAACTGTTTTTT. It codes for CSASSGPQAEKLFF.

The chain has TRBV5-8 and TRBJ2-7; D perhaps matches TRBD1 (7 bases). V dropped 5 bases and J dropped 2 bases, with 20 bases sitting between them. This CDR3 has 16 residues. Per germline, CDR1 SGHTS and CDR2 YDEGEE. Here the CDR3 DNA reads TGTGCCAGCAGAACTTCAGGAGGGGGCACCACCTACGAGCAGTACTTC. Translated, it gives CASRTSGGGTTYEQYF.

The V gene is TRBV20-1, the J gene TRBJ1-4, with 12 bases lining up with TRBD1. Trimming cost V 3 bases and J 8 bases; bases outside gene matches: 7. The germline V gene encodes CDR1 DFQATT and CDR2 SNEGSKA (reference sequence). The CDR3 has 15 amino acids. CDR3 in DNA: TGCAGTGCTAGTCCCGGGACAGGGGGCGAGGAAAAACTGTTTTTT. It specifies CSASPGTGGEEKLFF.

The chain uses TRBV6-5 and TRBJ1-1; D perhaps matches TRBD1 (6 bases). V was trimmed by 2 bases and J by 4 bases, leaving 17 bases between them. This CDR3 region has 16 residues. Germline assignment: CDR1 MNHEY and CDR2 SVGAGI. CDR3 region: CASSYGGRAMGTEAFF. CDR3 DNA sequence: TGTGCCAGCAGTTACGGGGGCCGGGCGATGGGCACTGAAGCTTTCTTT.